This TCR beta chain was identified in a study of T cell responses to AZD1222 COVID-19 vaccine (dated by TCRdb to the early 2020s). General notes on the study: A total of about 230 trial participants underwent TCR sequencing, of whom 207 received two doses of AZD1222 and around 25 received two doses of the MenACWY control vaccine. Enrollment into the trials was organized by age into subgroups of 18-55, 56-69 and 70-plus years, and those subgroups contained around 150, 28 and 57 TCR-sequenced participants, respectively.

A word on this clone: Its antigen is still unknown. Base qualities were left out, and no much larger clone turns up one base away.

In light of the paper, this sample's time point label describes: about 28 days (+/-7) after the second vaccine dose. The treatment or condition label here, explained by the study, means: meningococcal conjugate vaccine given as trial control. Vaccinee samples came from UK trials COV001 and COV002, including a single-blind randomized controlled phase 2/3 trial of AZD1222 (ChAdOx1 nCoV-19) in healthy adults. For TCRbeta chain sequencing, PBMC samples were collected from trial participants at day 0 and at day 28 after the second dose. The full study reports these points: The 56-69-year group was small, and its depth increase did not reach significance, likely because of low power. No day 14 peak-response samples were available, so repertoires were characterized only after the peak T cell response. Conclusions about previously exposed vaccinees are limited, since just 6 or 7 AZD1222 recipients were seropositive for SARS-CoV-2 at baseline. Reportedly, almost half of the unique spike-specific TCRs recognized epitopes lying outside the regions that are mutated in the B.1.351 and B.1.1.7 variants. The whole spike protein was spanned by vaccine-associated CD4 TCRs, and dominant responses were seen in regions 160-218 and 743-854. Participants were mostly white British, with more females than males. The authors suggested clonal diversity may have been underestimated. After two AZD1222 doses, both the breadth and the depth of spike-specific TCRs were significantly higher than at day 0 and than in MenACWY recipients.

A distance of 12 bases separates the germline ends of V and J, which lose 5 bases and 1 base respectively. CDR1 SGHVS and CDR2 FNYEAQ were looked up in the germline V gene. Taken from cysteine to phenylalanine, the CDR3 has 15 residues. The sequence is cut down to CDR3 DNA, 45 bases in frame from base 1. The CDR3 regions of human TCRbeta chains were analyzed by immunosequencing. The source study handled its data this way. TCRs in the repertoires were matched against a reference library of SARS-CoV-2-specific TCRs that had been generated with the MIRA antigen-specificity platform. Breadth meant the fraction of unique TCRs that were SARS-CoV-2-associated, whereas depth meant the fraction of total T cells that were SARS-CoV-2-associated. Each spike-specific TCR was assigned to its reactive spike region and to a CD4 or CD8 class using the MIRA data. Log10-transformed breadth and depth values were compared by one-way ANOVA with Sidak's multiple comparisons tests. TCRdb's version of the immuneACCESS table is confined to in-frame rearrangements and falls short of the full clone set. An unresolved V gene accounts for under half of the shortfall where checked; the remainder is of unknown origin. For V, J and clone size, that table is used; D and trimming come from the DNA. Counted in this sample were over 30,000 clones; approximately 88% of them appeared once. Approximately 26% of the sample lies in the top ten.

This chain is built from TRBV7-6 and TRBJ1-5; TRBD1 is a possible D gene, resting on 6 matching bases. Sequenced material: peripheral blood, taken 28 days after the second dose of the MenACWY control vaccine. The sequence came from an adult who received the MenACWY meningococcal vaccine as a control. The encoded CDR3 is CASSGTGTSNQPQHF. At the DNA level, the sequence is TGTGCCAGCAGCGGCACAGGGACCAGCAATCAGCCCCAGCATTTT.